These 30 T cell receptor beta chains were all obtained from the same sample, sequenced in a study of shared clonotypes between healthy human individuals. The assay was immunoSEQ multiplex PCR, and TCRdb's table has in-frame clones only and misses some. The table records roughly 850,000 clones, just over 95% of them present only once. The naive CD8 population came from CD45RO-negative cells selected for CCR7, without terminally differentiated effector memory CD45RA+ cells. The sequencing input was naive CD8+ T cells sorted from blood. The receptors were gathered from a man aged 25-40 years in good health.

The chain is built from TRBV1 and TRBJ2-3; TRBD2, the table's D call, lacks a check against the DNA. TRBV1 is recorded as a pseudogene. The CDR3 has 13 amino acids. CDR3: CTSNTTNTDTQYF. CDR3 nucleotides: TGCACCAGCAACACGACTAACACAGATACGCAGTATTTT.

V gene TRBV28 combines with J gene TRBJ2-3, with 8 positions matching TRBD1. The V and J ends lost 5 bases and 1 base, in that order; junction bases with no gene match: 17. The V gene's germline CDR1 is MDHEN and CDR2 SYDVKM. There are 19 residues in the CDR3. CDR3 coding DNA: TGTGCCAGCAGTCCCGAATCCTCAGGGGGCTGGTCGGGCACAGATACGCAGTATTTT. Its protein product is CASSPESSGGWSGTDTQYF.

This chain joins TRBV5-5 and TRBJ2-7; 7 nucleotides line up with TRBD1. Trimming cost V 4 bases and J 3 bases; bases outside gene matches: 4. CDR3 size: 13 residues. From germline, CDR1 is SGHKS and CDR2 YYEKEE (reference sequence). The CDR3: CASSRDSFYEQYF. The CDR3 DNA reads TGTGCCAGCAGCAGGGACAGTTTCTACGAGCAGTACTTC.

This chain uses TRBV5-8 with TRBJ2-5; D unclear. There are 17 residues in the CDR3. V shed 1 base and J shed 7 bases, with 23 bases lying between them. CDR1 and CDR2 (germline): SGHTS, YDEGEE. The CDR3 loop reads CASSLLPEQSPQWTQYF. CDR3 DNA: TGTGCCAGCAGCTTGTTGCCCGAACAGAGCCCCCAATGGACCCAGTACTTC.

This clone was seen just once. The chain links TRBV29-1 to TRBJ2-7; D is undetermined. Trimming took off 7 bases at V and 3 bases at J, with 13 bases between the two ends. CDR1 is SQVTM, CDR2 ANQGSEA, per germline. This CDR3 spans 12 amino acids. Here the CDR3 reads CSATDGYYEQYF. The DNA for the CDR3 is TGCAGCGCCACGGACGGATACTACGAGCAGTACTTC.

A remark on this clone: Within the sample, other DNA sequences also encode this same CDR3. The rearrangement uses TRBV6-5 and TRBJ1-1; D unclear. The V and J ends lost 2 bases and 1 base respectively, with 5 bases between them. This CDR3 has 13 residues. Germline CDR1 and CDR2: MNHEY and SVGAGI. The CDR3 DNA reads TGTGCCAGCAGTTACAAGGCGAACACTGAAGCTTTCTTT. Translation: CASSYKANTEAFF.

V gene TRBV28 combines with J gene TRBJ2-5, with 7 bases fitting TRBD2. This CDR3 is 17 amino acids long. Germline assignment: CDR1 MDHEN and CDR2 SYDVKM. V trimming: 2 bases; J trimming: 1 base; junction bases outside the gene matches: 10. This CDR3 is CASSLLGLAEAQETQYF. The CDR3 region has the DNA TGTGCCAGCAGTTTACTTGGCCTAGCGGAAGCCCAAGAGACCCAGTACTTC.

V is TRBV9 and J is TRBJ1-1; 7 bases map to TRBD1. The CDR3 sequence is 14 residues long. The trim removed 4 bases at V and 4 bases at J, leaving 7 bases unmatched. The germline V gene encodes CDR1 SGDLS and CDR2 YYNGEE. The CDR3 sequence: CASSPGGGVTEAFF. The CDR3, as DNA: TGTGCCAGCAGCCCAGGGGGGGGTGTCACTGAAGCTTTCTTT.

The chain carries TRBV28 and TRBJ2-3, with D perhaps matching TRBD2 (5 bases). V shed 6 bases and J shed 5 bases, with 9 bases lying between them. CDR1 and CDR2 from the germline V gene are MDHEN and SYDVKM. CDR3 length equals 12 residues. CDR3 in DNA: TGTGCCAGCAGCCGAGGAGGAGATACGCAGTATTTT. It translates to CASSRGGDTQYF.

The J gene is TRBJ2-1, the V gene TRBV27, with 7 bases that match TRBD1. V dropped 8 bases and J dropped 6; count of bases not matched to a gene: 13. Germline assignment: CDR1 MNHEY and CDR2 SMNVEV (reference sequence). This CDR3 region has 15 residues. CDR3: CASGDRFTFGNEQFF. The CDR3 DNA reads TGTGCCAGCGGGGACAGATTTACGTTTGGCAATGAGCAGTTCTTC.

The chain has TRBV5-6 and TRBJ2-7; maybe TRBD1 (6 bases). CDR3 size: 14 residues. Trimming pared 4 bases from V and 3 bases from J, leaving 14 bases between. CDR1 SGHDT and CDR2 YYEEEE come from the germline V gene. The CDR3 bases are TGTGCCAGCAGCCCTACGACAGGCAACTACGAGCAGTACTTC. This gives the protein CASSPTTGNYEQYF.

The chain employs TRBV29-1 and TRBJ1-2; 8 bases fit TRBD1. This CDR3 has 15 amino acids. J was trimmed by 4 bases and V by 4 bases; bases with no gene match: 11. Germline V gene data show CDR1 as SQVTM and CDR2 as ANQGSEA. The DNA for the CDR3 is TGCAGCGTTGGGAACCGGGACAGGTCGATCTATGGCTACACCTTC. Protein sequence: CSVGNRDRSIYGYTF. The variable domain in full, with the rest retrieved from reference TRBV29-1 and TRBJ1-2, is SAVISQKPSRDICQRGTSLTIQCQVDSQVTMMFWYRQQPGQSLTLIATANQGSEATYESGFVIDKFPISRPNLTFSTLTVSNMSPEDSSIYLCSVGNRDRSIYGYTFGSGTRLTVV.

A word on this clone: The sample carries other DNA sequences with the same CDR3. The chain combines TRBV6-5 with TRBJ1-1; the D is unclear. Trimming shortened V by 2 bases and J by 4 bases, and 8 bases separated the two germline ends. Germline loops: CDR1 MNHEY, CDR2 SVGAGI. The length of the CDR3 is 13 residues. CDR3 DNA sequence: TGTGCCAGCAGTTACCCAGGAGGCACTGAAGCTTTCTTT. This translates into CASSYPGGTEAFF.

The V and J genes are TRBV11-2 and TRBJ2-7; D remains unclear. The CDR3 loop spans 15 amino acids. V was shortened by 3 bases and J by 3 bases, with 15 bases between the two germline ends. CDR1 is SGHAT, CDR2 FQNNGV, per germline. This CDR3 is CASSLLEWYFYEQYF. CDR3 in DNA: TGTGCCAGCAGCTTGCTAGAATGGTATTTCTACGAGCAGTACTTC.

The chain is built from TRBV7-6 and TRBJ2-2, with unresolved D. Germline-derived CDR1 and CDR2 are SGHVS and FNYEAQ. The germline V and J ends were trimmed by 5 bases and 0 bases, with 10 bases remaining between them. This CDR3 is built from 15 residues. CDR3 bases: TGTGCCAGCAGCCCTGCGACCGCGAACACCGGGGAGCTGTTTTTT. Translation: CASSPATANTGELFF.

CDR3 sequence reads: CASSLAMNTEAFF. Written as DNA, the CDR3 is TGTGCCAGCAGCCTCGCGATGAACACTGAAGCTTTCTTT. The V call is TRBV7-3, the J call TRBJ1-1; D remains unclear. Trimming stripped 5 bases from V and 0 bases from J, with 7 bases between. Per germline, CDR1 SGHTA and CDR2 FQGTGA. This CDR3 has 13 residues.

CDR3 region: CASSQEGGREGYTF. The CDR3 DNA follows: TGCGCCAGCAGCCAAGAGGGGGGGCGGGAAGGCTACACCTTC. V is TRBV4-3 and J is TRBJ1-2; D is perhaps TRBD1 (6 bases). This CDR3 has 14 amino acids. Trimming took off 0 bases at V and 8 bases at J, with 13 bases between the two ends. Germline assignment: CDR1 LGHNA and CDR2 YSLEER.

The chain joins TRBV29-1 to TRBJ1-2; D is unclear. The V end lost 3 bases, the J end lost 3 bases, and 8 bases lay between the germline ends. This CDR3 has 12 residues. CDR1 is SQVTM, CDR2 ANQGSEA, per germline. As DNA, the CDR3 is TGCAGCGTTGAGGTGGATTACTATGGCTACACCTTC. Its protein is CSVEVDYYGYTF. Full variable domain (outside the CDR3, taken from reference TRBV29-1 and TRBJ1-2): SAVISQKPSRDICQRGTSLTIQCQVDSQVTMMFWYRQQPGQSLTLIATANQGSEATYESGFVIDKFPISRPNLTFSTLTVSNMSPEDSSIYLCSVEVDYYGYTFGSGTRLTVV.

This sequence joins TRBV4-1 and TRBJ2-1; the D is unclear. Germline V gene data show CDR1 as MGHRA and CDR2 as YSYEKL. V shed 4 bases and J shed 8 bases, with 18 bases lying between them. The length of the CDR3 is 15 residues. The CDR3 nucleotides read TGCGCCAGCAGCCCCCTTGACTCGCCTCAATATGAGCAGTTCTTC. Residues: CASSPLDSPQYEQFF.

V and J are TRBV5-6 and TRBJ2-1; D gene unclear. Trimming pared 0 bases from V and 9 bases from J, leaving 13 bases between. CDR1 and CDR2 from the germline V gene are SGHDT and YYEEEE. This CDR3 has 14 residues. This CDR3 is CASSLGSRRAEQFF. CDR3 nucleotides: TGTGCCAGCAGCTTGGGGTCTCGGAGAGCTGAGCAGTTCTTC.

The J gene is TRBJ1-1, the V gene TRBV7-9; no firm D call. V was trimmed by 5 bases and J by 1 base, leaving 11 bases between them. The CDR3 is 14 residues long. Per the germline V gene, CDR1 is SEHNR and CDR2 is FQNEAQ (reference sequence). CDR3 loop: CASSAKGANTEAFF. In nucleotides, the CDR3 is TGTGCCAGCAGCGCGAAAGGCGCGAACACTGAAGCTTTCTTT.

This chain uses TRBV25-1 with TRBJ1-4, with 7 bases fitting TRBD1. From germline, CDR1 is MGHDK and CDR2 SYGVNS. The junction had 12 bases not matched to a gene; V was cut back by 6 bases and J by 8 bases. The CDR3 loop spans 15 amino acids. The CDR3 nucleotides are TGTGCCAGCAGCGAAATCAGGGGGTACGAGGAAAAACTGTTTTTT. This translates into CASSEIRGYEEKLFF.

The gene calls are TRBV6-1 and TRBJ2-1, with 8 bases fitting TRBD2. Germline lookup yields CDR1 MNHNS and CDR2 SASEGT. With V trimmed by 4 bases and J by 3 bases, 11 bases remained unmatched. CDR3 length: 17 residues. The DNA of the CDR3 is TGTGCCAGCAGTGGAAAATTGGGCGGGAGGTTCTACAATGAGCAGTTCTTC. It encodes CASSGKLGGRFYNEQFF.

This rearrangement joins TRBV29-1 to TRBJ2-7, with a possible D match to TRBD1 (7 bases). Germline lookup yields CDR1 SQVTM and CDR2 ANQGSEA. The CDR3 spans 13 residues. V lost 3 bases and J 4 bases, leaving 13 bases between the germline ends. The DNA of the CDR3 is TGCAGCGTTGAGGCAGGGGGGCTTTACGAGCAGTACTTC. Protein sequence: CSVEAGGLYEQYF.

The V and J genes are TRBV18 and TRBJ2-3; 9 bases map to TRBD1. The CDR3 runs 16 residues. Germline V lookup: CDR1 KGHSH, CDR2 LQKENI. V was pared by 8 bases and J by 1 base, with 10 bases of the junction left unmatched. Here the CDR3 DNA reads TGTGCCAGCCCTCGCCGGGACAGGGACGGCACAGATACGCAGTATTTT. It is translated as CASPRRDRDGTDTQYF.

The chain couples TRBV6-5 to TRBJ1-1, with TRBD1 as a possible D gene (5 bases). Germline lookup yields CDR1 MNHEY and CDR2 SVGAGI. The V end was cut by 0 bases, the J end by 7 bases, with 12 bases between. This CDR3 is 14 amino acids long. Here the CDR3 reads CASSYSWAQGEAFF. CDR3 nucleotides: TGTGCCAGCAGTTACTCGTGGGCGCAGGGTGAAGCTTTCTTT.

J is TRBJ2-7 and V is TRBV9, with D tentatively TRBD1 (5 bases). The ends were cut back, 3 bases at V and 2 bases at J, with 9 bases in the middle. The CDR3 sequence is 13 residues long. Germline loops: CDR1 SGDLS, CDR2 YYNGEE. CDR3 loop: CASSAQDTYEQYF. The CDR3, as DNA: TGTGCCAGCAGCGCCCAGGACACCTACGAGCAGTACTTC.

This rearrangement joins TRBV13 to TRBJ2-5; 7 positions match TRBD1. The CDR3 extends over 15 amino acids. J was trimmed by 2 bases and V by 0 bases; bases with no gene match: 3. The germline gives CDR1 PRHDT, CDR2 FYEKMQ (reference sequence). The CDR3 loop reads CASSLGTGVQETQYF. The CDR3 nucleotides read TGTGCCAGCAGCTTAGGCACAGGGGTGCAAGAGACCCAGTACTTC. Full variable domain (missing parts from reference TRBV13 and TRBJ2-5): AAGVIQSPRHLIKEKRETATLKCYPIPRHDTVYWYQQGPGQDPQFLISFYEKMQSDKGSIPDRFSAQQFSDYHSELNMSSLELGDSALYFCASSLGTGVQETQYFGPGTRLLVL.

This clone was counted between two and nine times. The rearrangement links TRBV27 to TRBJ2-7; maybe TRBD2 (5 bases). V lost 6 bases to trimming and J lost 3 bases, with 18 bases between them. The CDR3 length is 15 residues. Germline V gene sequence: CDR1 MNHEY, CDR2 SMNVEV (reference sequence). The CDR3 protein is CASSLSFSGFYEQYF. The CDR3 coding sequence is TGTGCCAGCAGCCTATCTTTTTCGGGATTCTACGAGCAGTACTTC.

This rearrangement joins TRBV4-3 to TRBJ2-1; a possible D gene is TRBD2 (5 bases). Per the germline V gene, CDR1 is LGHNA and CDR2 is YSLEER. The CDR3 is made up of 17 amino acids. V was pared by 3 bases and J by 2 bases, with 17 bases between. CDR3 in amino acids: CASSHDQLASAYNEQFF. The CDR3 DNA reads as TGCGCCAGCAGCCATGATCAGCTAGCTTCCGCCTACAATGAGCAGTTCTTC.